Below are 32 T cell receptor beta chains sequenced from a single sample in a study of long-term antiretroviral therapy in people with HIV. At the survey level, the v3.0 immunoSEQ assay was run. This table comes from immunoSEQ multiplex PCR, and its TCRdb copy is limited to in-frame clones, with some not included. The sample has about 15,000 clones; around 90% are singletons. This sample comprised unsorted PBMCs, obtained 0.3 years after starting antiretroviral therapy. Receptors originate from a man between 60 and 75 years old with HIV.

This clone was counted a few times. V gene TRBV20-1 combines with J gene TRBJ1-2, with D unclear. The germline V gene encodes CDR1 DFQATT and CDR2 SNEGSKA (reference sequence). Trimming took 3 bases from V and 8 from J, leaving 7 bases between them. The CDR3 contains 10 residues. CDR3 in DNA: TGCAGTGCTAGGGGTCGCGGCTACACCTTC. Amino acids: CSARGRGYTF.

The chain links TRBV7-3 to TRBJ2-1; 8 nucleotides match TRBD1. The CDR3 has 15 amino acids. Losses at the gene ends were 5 bases for V and 2 bases for J; bases not matched to a gene: 5. In germline, CDR1 is SGHTA, CDR2 FQGTGA. CDR3 amino acids: CASSETGGPYNEQFF. The CDR3 DNA reads TGTGCCAGCAGCGAAACAGGGGGGCCCTACAATGAGCAGTTCTTC.

The CDR3 protein is CASSYGTAYEQYF. CDR3 coding DNA: TGTGCCAGCAGCTACGGGACAGCATACGAGCAGTACTTC. The V gene is TRBV7-3, the J gene TRBJ2-7; 7 positions agree with TRBD1. Trimming at V came to 4 bases and at J to 4 bases, leaving 4 bases not matched to a gene. This CDR3 spans 13 amino acids. CDR1 is SGHTA, CDR2 FQGTGA, per germline.

The chain uses TRBV18 and TRBJ1-6, with D unclear. This CDR3 has 14 amino acids. Germline loops: CDR1 KGHSH, CDR2 LQKENI. Trimming removed 3 bases from V and 8 bases from J, with 11 bases in between. CDR3 residues: CASSPVHSYSPLHF. The CDR3 nucleotides read TGTGCCAGCTCACCGGTTCACAGTTATTCACCCCTCCACTTT.

The chain couples TRBV5-1 to TRBJ2-7; 10 bases align to TRBD2. Unmatched junction bases numbered 1, after V lost 0 bases and J lost 1 base. CDR3 size: 15 residues. The germline gives CDR1 SGHRS, CDR2 YFSETQ. CDR3 residues: CASSLGTSGSYEQYF. The CDR3 nucleotides read TGCGCCAGCAGCTTGGGGACTAGCGGTTCCTACGAGCAGTACTTC.

The genes are TRBV18 and TRBJ2-5; 8 nucleotides align to TRBD2. The length of the CDR3 is 15 residues. Trimming took 3 bases from V and 1 from J; bases not matched to a gene: 4. Looked up from germline, CDR1 is KGHSH and CDR2 is LQKENI. DNA for the CDR3: TGTGCCAGCTCACCCGCGGGGGGCGGCCAAGAGACCCAGTACTTC. Protein sequence: CASSPAGGGQETQYF.

This chain connects TRBV9 to TRBJ2-7, with a weak D call TRBD1 (6 bases). Germline CDR1 and CDR2: SGDLS and YYNGEE. Trimming stripped 0 bases from V and 5 bases from J, with 15 bases between. The CDR3 consists of 15 residues. The CDR3 DNA sequence: TGTGCCAGCAGCGTAGGGCAGGGGAGATTCCACGAGCAGTACTTC. This encodes CASSVGQGRFHEQYF. The full variable domain, rest sourced from reference TRBV9 and TRBJ2-7, is DSGVTQTPKHLITATGQRVTLRCSPRSGDLSVYWYQQSLDQGLQFLIQYYNGEERAKGNILERFSAQQFPDLHSELNLSSLELGDSALYFCASSVGQGRFHEQYFGPGTRLTVT.

CDR3 protein: CASSPRGNTNEKLFF. CDR3 nucleotides: TGTGCCAGCTCACCACGGGGGAATACTAATGAAAAACTGTTTTTT. The chain couples TRBV18 to TRBJ1-4, with D perhaps matching TRBD1 (5 bases). This CDR3 has 15 residues. CDR1 is KGHSH, CDR2 LQKENI, per germline. V lost 1 base and J 2 bases, leaving 8 bases between the germline ends. The variable domain in full, completed from reference TRBV18 and TRBJ1-4, reads NAGVMQNPRHLVRRRGQEARLRCSPMKGHSHVYWYRQLPEEGLKFMVYLQKENIIDESGMPKERFSAEFPKEGPSILRIQQVVRGDSAAYFCASSPRGNTNEKLFFGSGTQLSVL.

In this sample, this clone turned up once. The rearrangement links TRBV7-6 to TRBJ2-3; D uncertain. This CDR3 has 16 residues. The germline gives CDR1 SGHVS, CDR2 FNYEAQ. V lost 2 bases and J 0 bases, leaving 12 bases between the germline ends. CDR3 in DNA: TGTGCCAGCAGCTTATCTATACATTCTAGCACAGATACGCAGTATTTT. The encoded protein is CASSLSIHSSTDTQYF.

This clone was seen a single time. J is TRBJ2-1 and V is TRBV5-1; D ambiguous. The CDR3 totals 14 residues. Germline V gene lookup returns CDR1 SGHRS and CDR2 YFSETQ. V was pared by 1 base and J by 8 bases, with 13 bases between. The CDR3 bases are TGCGCCAGCAGCTTGTTATCGGGTAACGATGAGCAGTTCTTC. Translated: CASSLLSGNDEQFF.

This clone is medium-sized. The DNA for the CDR3 is TGCGCCAGCAGCCAAACCACCGGGACAGCGTACGAGCAGTACTTC. It specifies CASSQTTGTAYEQYF. The chain joins TRBV4-1 to TRBJ2-7, with 7 bases aligning to TRBD1. The germline V gene encodes CDR1 MGHRA and CDR2 YSYEKL. With 2 bases clipped from V and 4 bases from J, the junction kept 8 bases outside the gene matches. CDR3 length equals 15 residues.

This sequence joins TRBV2 and TRBJ2-7; possibly TRBD1 for D (6 bases). CDR3 length: 13 residues. Trimming took off 8 bases at V and 0 bases at J, with 11 bases between the two ends. Germline V gene sequence: CDR1 SNHLY, CDR2 FYNNEI. Here the CDR3 DNA reads TGTGCCAGCGGTACAGGGATCTCCTACGAGCAGTACTTC. Translated, it gives CASGTGISYEQYF.

The chain carries TRBV9 and TRBJ2-3; 9 nucleotides line up with TRBD2. The CDR3 sequence is 22 residues long. The germline V gene encodes CDR1 SGDLS and CDR2 YYNGEE. Trimming took 4 bases from V and 0 from J; bases not matched to a gene: 24. The DNA for the CDR3 is TGTGCCAGCAGCCACTCTACCTCGAGGGGGTCGGGTAGCGGGAGAAGCACAGATACGCAGTATTTT. Translated, it gives CASSHSTSRGSGSGRSTDTQYF.

This chain links TRBV19 with TRBJ2-7; a weak D match, TRBD1 (6 bases). The V and J ends lost 2 bases and 3 bases respectively, with 11 bases between them. CDR1 and CDR2 from the germline V gene are LNHDA and SQIVND (reference sequence). The CDR3 runs to 14 residues. The CDR3 loop reads CASSISRGIYEQYF. CDR3 sequence (DNA): TGTGCCAGTAGTATAAGCAGGGGAATCTACGAGCAGTACTTC.

The chain is built from TRBV28 and TRBJ2-5, with D tentatively TRBD1 (9 bases). V lost 6 bases and J 4 bases, leaving 18 bases between the germline ends. Germline V gives CDR1 MDHEN, CDR2 SYDVKM. The CDR3 has 15 residues. In DNA form, the CDR3 reads TGTGCCAGCAGACCACAGGGGGCGGGGGGAGAGACCCAGTACTTC. It specifies CASRPQGAGGETQYF.

This chain uses TRBV6-6 with TRBJ2-7; D not certain. Trimming removed 6 bases from V and 6 bases from J, with 15 bases in between. From germline, CDR1 is MNHNY and CDR2 SVGAGI (reference sequence). The length of the CDR3 is 13 residues. The CDR3 nucleotides are TGTGCCAGCAGCCCCCCCGGCCCTCGCGAGCAGTACTTC. Translation gives CASSPPGPREQYF.

J is TRBJ1-1 and V is TRBV2; possibly TRBD1 for D (5 bases). CDR1 and CDR2 (germline): SNHLY, FYNNEI. The CDR3 is 13 amino acids. V lost 8 bases, J lost 3 bases, and 13 bases lay in between. The CDR3 DNA sequence: TGTGCCAGCGAGGGACTGCGGGACACTGAAGCTTTCTTT. As protein: CASEGLRDTEAFF. The full variable domain, with the rest looked up from reference TRBV2 and TRBJ1-1, is EPEVTQTPSHQVTQMGQEVILRCVPISNHLYFYWYRQILGQKVEFLVSFYNNEISEKSEIFDDQFSVERPDGSNFTLKIRSTKLEDSAMYFCASEGLRDTEAFFGQGTRLTVV.

In this sample, this clone turned up once. CDR3 in DNA: TGTGCCAGCAGTGAAGTTCAGAGACGGACCGGGGAGCTGTTTTTT. This sequence encodes CASSEVQRRTGELFF. The chain employs TRBV2 and TRBJ2-2, with D hard to call. Trimming pared 1 base from V and 5 bases from J, leaving 11 bases between. The CDR3 extends over 15 amino acids. The germline gives CDR1 SNHLY, CDR2 FYNNEI.

This chain joins TRBV5-1 and TRBJ2-5, with 7 nucleotides matching TRBD1. CDR1 is SGHRS and CDR2 is YFSETQ in the germline V gene. CDR3 length: 15 residues. Trimming at V came to 2 bases and at J to 2 bases, leaving 6 bases not matched to a gene. CDR3 sequence (DNA): TGCGCCAGCAGCTTCCTAACAGGGGCACAAGAGACCCAGTACTTC. Protein product: CASSFLTGAQETQYF.

This clone was seen a few times. The gene calls are TRBV5-4 and TRBJ1-5; D gene uncertain. Germline lookup yields CDR1 SGHNT and CDR2 YYREEE (reference sequence). Trimming shortened V by 0 bases and J by 7 bases, and 5 bases separated the two germline ends. The CDR3 consists of 12 residues. The CDR3 bases are TGTGCCAGCAGCTTGGCAGGACAGCCCCAGCATTTT. This translates into CASSLAGQPQHF. Supplemented by reference TRBV5-4 and TRBJ1-5, the full variable domain reads ETGVTQSPTHLIKTRGQQVTLRCSSQSGHNTVSWYQQALGQGPQFIFQYYREEENGRGNFPPRFSGLQFPNYSSELNVNALELDDSALYLCASSLAGQPQHFGDGTRLSIL.

V is TRBV5-1 and J is TRBJ2-3; unclear D gene. Germline V gives CDR1 SGHRS, CDR2 YFSETQ. The CDR3 is 13 amino acids. The V end lost 1 base, the J end lost 0 bases, and 3 bases lay between the germline ends. The CDR3 nucleotides are TGCGCCAGCAGCTTGATCAGCACAGATACGCAGTATTTT. This gives the protein CASSLISTDTQYF.

The rearrangement joins TRBV19 to TRBJ1-2, with 7 bases fitting TRBD1. CDR3 length: 13 residues. V shed 4 bases and J 4 bases; nucleotides not matched to a gene: 3. In germline, CDR1 is LNHDA, CDR2 SQIVND (reference sequence). CDR3 in DNA: TGTGCCAGTAGTACGGGACAGAGCTATGGCTACACCTTC. Amino acids: CASSTGQSYGYTF.

This sequence joins TRBV10-3 and TRBJ2-7, with D possibly TRBD2 on 6 matching bases. This CDR3 is built from 14 residues. V was cut by 10 bases and J by 5 bases, with 21 bases left in between. Germline-derived CDR1 and CDR2 are ENHRY and SYGVKD. CDR3 sequence reads: CATQKGLASHEQYF. CDR3 in DNA: TGTGCCACCCAGAAGGGGCTAGCGAGCCACGAGCAGTACTTC.

The rearrangement uses TRBV29-1 and TRBJ2-7; 7 bases agree with TRBD1. Germline CDR1 and CDR2: SQVTM and ANQGSEA. The trim removed 6 bases at V and 0 bases at J, leaving 8 bases unmatched. The CDR3 is made up of 14 amino acids. CDR3 sequence (DNA): TGCAGCGTGAGGGGACAGACCAGCTCCTACGAGCAGTACTTC. This translates into CSVRGQTSSYEQYF.

This sequence joins TRBV19 and TRBJ1-3; D gene ambiguous. CDR3 size: 14 residues. Per the germline V gene, CDR1 is LNHDA and CDR2 is SQIVND (reference sequence). V was trimmed by 11 bases and J by 2 bases, leaving 16 bases between them. This chain's CDR3 is CASQNWATGNTIYF. In DNA, the CDR3 is TGTGCCTCTCAAAATTGGGCTACTGGAAACACCATATATTTT.

Turning to this clone: Because the CDR3 is missing its conserved closing phenylalanine or tryptophan, this is likely a read error. The limits of the CDR3 on the DNA are not certain, so only TCRdb's listed CDR3 is given. The chain combines TRBV10-2 with TRBJ2-4; the table's D gene call, TRBD2, was not cross checked with the DNA. CDR1 and CDR2 (germline): WSHSY, SAAADI. 10 amino acids form the CDR3, both terminal residues included. The CDR3: CASQYVGGGI.

This sequence joins TRBV18 and TRBJ1-6; TRBD1 is a possible D gene (5 bases). The CDR3 totals 16 residues. V lost 1 base and J lost 5, with 12 bases in between. Germline V CDR1 and CDR2: KGHSH, LQKENI. The CDR3 bases are TGTGCCAGCTCACCACAGACAGAAATCGATAATTCACCCCTCCACTTT. This translates into CASSPQTEIDNSPLHF.

The chain carries TRBV5-6 and TRBJ1-3; D uncertain. V was cut by 0 bases and J by 2 bases, with 6 bases left in between. The CDR3 has 14 amino acids. Germline V lookup: CDR1 SGHDT, CDR2 YYEEEE. The CDR3 loop is CASSLAVTGNTIYF. The CDR3 nucleotides read TGTGCCAGCAGCTTGGCAGTTACTGGAAACACCATATATTTT.

The rearrangement uses TRBV6-4 and TRBJ2-1; 7 bases match TRBD2. CDR1 and CDR2 from the germline V gene are MRHNA and SNTAGT. This CDR3 region has 15 residues. The V segment lost 10 bases and the J segment 4 bases; nucleotides outside the gene matches: 13. CDR3 nucleotides: TGTGCCACCTCCCAGGAGAGCGGGACTTACAATGAGCAGTTCTTC. It is translated as CATSQESGTYNEQFF.

This sequence joins TRBV5-5 and TRBJ1-2; D is unresolved. Deletions cut 3 bases from V and 3 bases from J, with 12 bases between. The CDR3 spans 14 residues. Looked up from germline, CDR1 is SGHKS and CDR2 is YYEKEE (reference sequence). The CDR3 region has the DNA TGTGCCAGCAGCTCCGGGCCTACAGACTATGGCTACACCTTC. Its translation: CASSSGPTDYGYTF. Looking up the rest from reference TRBV5-5 and TRBJ1-2 gives the full variable domain: DAGVTQSPTHLIKTRGQQVTLRCSPISGHKSVSWYQQVLGQGPQFIFQYYEKEERGRGNFPDRFSARQFPNYSSELNVNALLLGDSALYLCASSSGPTDYGYTFGSGTRLTVV.

This sequence joins TRBV9 and TRBJ1-1; D perhaps matches TRBD1 (6 bases). V shed 0 bases and J shed 8 bases, with 14 bases lying between them. The CDR3 covers 14 residues. Germline V gene lookup returns CDR1 SGDLS and CDR2 YYNGEE. CDR3 sequence (DNA): TGTGCCAGCAGCGTAGGGGGCGTAGGACAGGAAGCTTTCTTT. The encoded protein is CASSVGGVGQEAFF.

The J gene is TRBJ2-7, the V gene TRBV6-6, with 10 bases matching TRBD1. CDR3 length equals 14 residues. Germline CDR1 reads MNHNY; CDR2 reads SVGAGI (reference sequence). The V segment lost 6 bases and the J segment 1 base; nucleotides outside the gene matches: 3. Here the CDR3 reads CASRRTGGSYEQYF. CDR3 nucleotides: TGTGCCAGCAGACGGACAGGGGGGTCCTACGAGCAGTACTTC.